Each of the 17 T cell receptor beta chains below was sequenced from the same sample in a study of cytomegalovirus exposure and HLA in healthy donors (dated by TCRdb to between 2016 and 2019). Library generation was performed with the immunoSEQ multiplex PCR assay. For the multiplex PCR, a mixture combining 60 forward primers for TCR Vbeta segments and 13 reverse primers for TCR Jbeta segments was used. The source is immuneACCESS, and TCRdb retained only in-frame sequences with V and J called. Part of the clones is not carried over; for the studies checked, unresolved V genes explain less than half of this, and the remainder is unexplained. For this sample there are over 100,000 clones; 77% appear just once. Approximately 4.2% of the sample rests with the top ten. The sample comprised PBMCs. These receptors came from a male donor in good health and CMV-seropositive.

The chain has TRBV5-1 and TRBJ2-7; a possible D gene is TRBD1 (6 bases). The CDR3 covers 15 residues. Germline loops: CDR1 SGHRS, CDR2 YFSETQ. V dropped 4 bases and J dropped 3 bases, with 17 bases sitting between them. CDR3 nucleotides: TGCGCCAGCAGCCTTTCCCCGGGACAAAACTACGAGCAGTACTTC. Translated, it gives CASSLSPGQNYEQYF.

The chain carries TRBV2 and TRBJ2-3; tentative D call: TRBD2 (6 bases). CDR1 is SNHLY, CDR2 FYNNEI, per germline. The CDR3 length is 13 residues. V lost 7 bases, J lost 13 bases, and 21 bases lay in between. CDR3 sequence (DNA): TGTGCCAGCACGTCTCTGGGGGGTATGGTTGAGTATTTT. Translated, it gives CASTSLGGMVEYF. Looking up the rest from reference TRBV2 and TRBJ2-3 gives the full variable domain: EPEVTQTPSHQVTQMGQEVILRCVPISNHLYFYWYRQILGQKVEFLVSFYNNEISEKSEIFDDQFSVERPDGSNFTLKIRSTKLEDSAMYFCASTSLGGMVEYFGPGTRLTVL.

This chain joins TRBV5-1 and TRBJ1-2; D ambiguous. The length of the CDR3 is 13 residues. V lost 4 bases to trimming and J lost 8 bases, with 15 bases between them. Germline V lookup: CDR1 SGHRS, CDR2 YFSETQ. This chain's CDR3 is CASSIEAAEGYTF. The CDR3 nucleotides read TGCGCCAGCAGCATCGAGGCGGCGGAGGGCTACACCTTC.

The V call is TRBV2, the J call TRBJ1-2, with D maybe TRBD1 (6 bases). Germline V CDR1 and CDR2: SNHLY, FYNNEI. This CDR3 is built from 12 residues. V gave up 5 bases and J gave up 6 bases, with 10 bases separating them. The CDR3: CASSTGMNGYTF. DNA of the CDR3: TGTGCCAGCAGTACAGGGATGAATGGCTACACCTTC.

This chain links TRBV5-1 with TRBJ1-5; D remains unclear. The CDR3 has 15 residues. From germline, CDR1 is SGHRS and CDR2 YFSETQ. V gave up 0 bases and J gave up 0 bases, with 7 bases separating them. CDR3 sequence: CASSLDGASNQPQHF. DNA for the CDR3: TGCGCCAGCAGCTTGGACGGAGCTAGCAATCAGCCCCAGCATTTT.

V gene TRBV7-2 combines with J gene TRBJ2-3; TRBD1 agrees at 7 bases. In germline, CDR1 is SGHTA, CDR2 FQGNSA. Trimming removed 1 base from V and 8 bases from J; junction bases left unmatched: 6. The CDR3 loop spans 14 amino acids. CDR3 region: CASSLGQGGRTQYF. CDR3 bases: TGTGCCAGCAGCTTAGGACAGGGTGGCCGTACGCAGTATTTT.

This clone was seen only once. This chain joins TRBV7-2 and TRBJ2-1; weak D call: TRBD1 (6 bases). Looked up from germline, CDR1 is SGHTA and CDR2 is FQGNSA. This CDR3 contains 11 residues. Trimming shortened V by 4 bases and J by 15 bases, and 13 bases separated the two germline ends. CDR3 sequence (DNA): TGTGCCAGCAGCTCAACAGGGAGTTTGTTCTTC. It yields the protein CASSSTGSLFF.

The chain links TRBV30 to TRBJ1-2, with a possible D match to TRBD1 (6 bases). Trimming removed 0 bases at V and 3 bases at J, with 8 bases between. CDR1 is GTSNPN and CDR2 is SVGIG in the germline V gene (reference sequence). The CDR3 is 13 residues long. CDR3 residues: CAWSVRTDYGYTF. The CDR3 bases are TGTGCCTGGAGTGTACGGACAGACTATGGCTACACCTTC.

J is TRBJ2-2 and V is TRBV19, with a possible D match to TRBD2 (6 bases). V lost 10 bases, J lost 5 bases, and 23 bases lay in between. The V gene's germline CDR1 is LNHDA and CDR2 SQIVND (reference sequence). The CDR3 consists of 16 residues. The CDR3 sequence is CATRGRGFSGTGELFF. The CDR3 nucleotides are TGTGCCACCCGCGGGCGGGGCTTCTCGGGGACCGGGGAGCTGTTTTTT.

The gene calls are TRBV5-4 and TRBJ1-1, with D possibly TRBD1 on 5 matching bases. V was cut by 4 bases and J by 1 base, with 14 bases left in between. The germline CDR1 and CDR2 sequences are SGHNT and YYREEE (reference sequence). This CDR3 has 15 amino acids. CDR3 loop: CASSAPGLQNTEAFF. The CDR3 DNA reads TGTGCCAGCAGCGCGCCGGGACTCCAGAACACTGAAGCTTTCTTT.

This sequence joins TRBV27 and TRBJ1-1; D uncertain. V lost 5 bases and J 1 base, leaving 20 bases between the germline ends. The CDR3 contains 17 residues. The germline V gene has CDR1 MNHEY and CDR2 SMNVEV (reference sequence). The CDR3 sequence: CASSTPKREARNTEAFF. In DNA form, the CDR3 reads TGTGCCAGCAGTACTCCTAAGAGAGAAGCAAGGAACACTGAAGCTTTCTTT.

The genes are TRBV12-2 and TRBJ2-6; the DNA was not used to check the table's D call, TRBD1. TRBV12-2 is annotated as a pseudogene. The CDR3 totals 18 residues. CDR3 amino acids: CASRLGQGRLSGANGLTF. CDR3 in DNA: TGTGCAAGTCGCTTAGGGCAGGGCCGCCTCTCTGGGGCCAACGGCCTGACTTTC.

The J gene is TRBJ2-3, the V gene TRBV7-2, with D tentatively TRBD2 (6 bases). Germline V gene sequence: CDR1 SGHTA, CDR2 FQGNSA. The germline V and J ends were trimmed by 6 bases and 0 bases, with 10 bases remaining between them. The CDR3 runs 14 residues. CDR3 in amino acids: CASRLSGSTDTQYF. The CDR3 bases are TGTGCCAGCAGACTAAGCGGGAGCACAGATACGCAGTATTTT.

This clone was observed once. The chain couples TRBV4-2 to TRBJ2-2, with a weak D call TRBD1 (6 bases). Per the germline V gene, CDR1 is LGHNA and CDR2 is YNFKEQ. Trimming removed 0 bases from V and 7 bases from J, with 12 bases in between. The CDR3 extends over 15 amino acids. This CDR3 reads CASSQDLRGGGELFF. CDR3 nucleotides: TGTGCCAGCAGCCAAGATCTCAGGGGTGGCGGGGAGCTGTTTTTT.

The chain links TRBV5-4 to TRBJ2-1; D uncertain. The CDR3 extends over 13 amino acids. Trimming took off 0 bases at V and 5 bases at J, with 6 bases between the two ends. CDR1 is SGHNT and CDR2 is YYREEE in the germline V gene (reference sequence). DNA of the CDR3: TGTGCCAGCAGCTTGGACTCGGACAATGAGCAGTTCTTC. It codes for CASSLDSDNEQFF.

This clone was seen a handful of times. The chain has TRBV5-6 and TRBJ1-5, with a possible D match to TRBD1 (5 bases). With 2 bases removed from V and 6 bases from J, the gap between germline ends came to 12 bases. Germline lookup yields CDR1 SGHDT and CDR2 YYEEEE. The CDR3 extends over 14 amino acids. The CDR3: CASSFRGFSQPQHF. CDR3 DNA: TGTGCCAGCAGCTTTAGGGGTTTCAGTCAGCCCCAGCATTTT.

This chain connects TRBV7-9 to TRBJ2-1, with TRBD2 matching over 7 bases. J lost 1 base, V lost 4 bases, and 1 base had no gene match. The CDR3 covers 14 residues. Germline lookup yields CDR1 SEHNR and CDR2 FQNEAQ (reference sequence). The CDR3 sequence is CASSWGGSYNEQFF. The CDR3 coding sequence is TGTGCCAGCAGCTGGGGGGGTTCCTACAATGAGCAGTTCTTC.